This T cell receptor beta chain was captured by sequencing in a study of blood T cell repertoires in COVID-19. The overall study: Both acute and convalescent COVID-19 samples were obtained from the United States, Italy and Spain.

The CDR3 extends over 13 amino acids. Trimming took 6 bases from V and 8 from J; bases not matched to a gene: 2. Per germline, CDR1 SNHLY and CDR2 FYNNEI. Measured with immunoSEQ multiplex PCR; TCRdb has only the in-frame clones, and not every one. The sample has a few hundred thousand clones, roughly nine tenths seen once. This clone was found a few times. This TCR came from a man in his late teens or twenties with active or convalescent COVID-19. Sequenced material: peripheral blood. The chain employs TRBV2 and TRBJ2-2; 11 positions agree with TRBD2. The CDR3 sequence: CASRRLAGGELFF. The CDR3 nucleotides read TGTGCCAGCAGGAGACTAGCGGGAGGGGAGCTGTTTTTT. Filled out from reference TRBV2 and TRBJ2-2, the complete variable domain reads EPEVTQTPSHQVTQMGQEVILRCVPISNHLYFYWYRQILGQKVEFLVSFYNNEISEKSEIFDDQFSVERPDGSNFTLKIRSTKLEDSAMYFCASRRLAGGELFFGEGSRLTVL.